The 32 T cell receptor beta chains presented below share a single source sample, sequenced in a study of T cells in Graves' hyperthyroidism and ophthalmopathy (dated by TCRdb to between 2018 and 2021). Library preparation was by multiplex PCR. The sample was run on an Illumina HiSeq 2000. The TCR beta CDR3 regions were amplified from RNA transcripts. The first round of RT-PCR for the TCR CDR3 was performed with the HTBI primer set and the Qiagen OneStep RT-PCR kit. TCRdb reprocessed the public reads (quality trimming at Q25 with fastp, clone calling with MiXCR) and kept in-frame beta chains. Rows are unified per CDR3 protein, each entry keeping the most common DNA and genes. The sample yields about 380,000 distinct CDR3 sequences; 18% were counted once. 40% of the sample goes to the ten largest clones. Sequencing used blood. The receptors stem from a man between 18 and 29 years old with Graves' ophthalmopathy.

V gene TRBV5-1 combines with J gene TRBJ1-6, with 7 bases identical to TRBD1. The CDR3 contains 15 residues. Germline V CDR1 and CDR2: SGHRS, YFSETQ. V lost 5 bases to trimming and J lost 10 bases; unmatched junction nucleotides: 12. The CDR3 loop reads CASRDRSSLGSPLHF. In DNA form, the CDR3 reads TGCGCCAGCAGGGACAGGTCCTCCCTCGGGTCACCCCTCCACTTT.

This clonotype showed up many times. The chain uses TRBV5-5 and TRBJ2-5; TRBD1 might be the D (6 bases). The CDR3 contains 15 residues. Germline V gene sequence: CDR1 SGHKS, CDR2 YYEKEE (reference sequence). The V end was cut by 1 base, the J end by 5 bases, with 15 bases between. Here the CDR3 reads CASSLTGWFGETQYF. CDR3 DNA: TGTGCCAGCAGCTTGACAGGGTGGTTTGGCGAGACCCAGTACTTC.

This clonotype was counted ten times or more. The chain joins TRBV20-1 to TRBJ1-2; D is perhaps TRBD1 (5 bases). Germline values: CDR1 DFQATT, CDR2 SNEGSKA (reference sequence). V shed 5 bases and J shed 6 bases, with 16 bases lying between them. There are 13 residues in the CDR3. CDR3 bases: TGCAGTGCTCAACGCCGCGAGGGGAATGGCTACACCTTC. It specifies CSAQRREGNGYTF.

This clonotype was seen ten or more times. This sequence joins TRBV6-1 and TRBJ1-1; weak D call: TRBD1 (5 bases). The CDR3 is made up of 16 amino acids. V lost 1 base and J 3 bases, leaving 15 bases between the germline ends. In germline, CDR1 is MNHNS, CDR2 SASEGT. The DNA of the CDR3 is TGTGCCAGCAGTGAAGGGTTAGGGGAGTGGGACACTGAAGCTTTCTTT. Its protein product is CASSEGLGEWDTEAFF.

This chain's CDR3 is CASSQVRGGGATDTQYF. In nucleotides, the CDR3 is TGCGCCAGCAGCCAAGTCAGGGGCGGGGGTGCCACAGATACGCAGTATTTT. The V call is TRBV4-1, the J call TRBJ2-3; D is possibly TRBD2 (7 bases). The CDR3 spans 17 residues. V gave up 1 base and J gave up 2 bases, with 16 bases separating them. Germline V gives CDR1 MGHRA, CDR2 YSYEKL.

This clonotype was found many times. The chain is built from TRBV7-9 and TRBJ2-7, with TRBD1 matching over 7 bases. J was trimmed by 7 bases and V by 6 bases; bases with no gene match: 9. The CDR3 runs 13 residues. In germline, CDR1 is SEHNR, CDR2 FQNEAQ (reference sequence). The CDR3 sequence: CASSWTGQGEQYF. CDR3 nucleotide sequence: TGTGCCAGCAGTTGGACAGGCCAAGGGGAGCAGTACTTC.

V gene TRBV12-3 or TRBV12-4 combines with J gene TRBJ1-2, with TRBD1 matching 8 bases. V was pared by 5 bases and J by 8 bases, with 13 bases of the junction left unmatched. This CDR3 has 15 residues. CDR3 protein: CASSDTPGQAGGYTF. In DNA, the CDR3 is TGTGCCAGCAGTGACACTCCGGGACAGGCGGGCGGCTACACCTTC.

This clonotype was seen only a few times. The chain has TRBV5-1 and TRBJ1-4; no definite D call. V lost 1 base, J lost 7 bases, and 11 bases lay in between. The CDR3 has 14 residues. Per the germline V gene, CDR1 is SGHRS and CDR2 is YFSETQ. CDR3 loop: CASSLITGSEKLFF. Written as DNA, the CDR3 is TGCGCCAGCAGCTTGATCACGGGTAGTGAAAAACTGTTTTTT. Drawing the rest from reference TRBV5-1 and TRBJ1-4, the complete variable domain is KAGVTQTPRYLIKTRGQQVTLSCSPISGHRSVSWYQQTPGQGLQFLFEYFSETQRNKGNFPGRFSGRQFSNSRSEMNVSTLELGDSALYLCASSLITGSEKLFFGSGTQLSVL.

Ten or more counts support this clonotype. The chain has TRBV13 and TRBJ1-6; D unclear. The germline gives CDR1 PRHDT, CDR2 FYEKMQ (reference sequence). The CDR3 runs to 15 residues. V shed 6 bases and J shed 8 bases, with 17 bases lying between them. CDR3 region: CASRLENGAYSPLHF. The CDR3 coding sequence is TGTGCCAGCAGACTCGAGAACGGAGCTTATTCACCCCTCCACTTT.

The gene calls are TRBV6-1 and TRBJ1-2; 8 nucleotides agree with TRBD1. Per the germline V gene, CDR1 is MNHNS and CDR2 is SASEGT. J was trimmed by 10 bases and V by 5 bases; bases with no gene match: 9. CDR3 size: 13 residues. The CDR3: CASSPAGTGPYTF. The CDR3 DNA sequence: TGTGCCAGCAGTCCCGCCGGGACAGGACCCTACACCTTC.

This chain connects TRBV19 to TRBJ2-1; a weak D match, TRBD1 (6 bases). CDR1 and CDR2 (germline): LNHDA, SQIVND (reference sequence). Trimming stripped 5 bases from V and 5 bases from J, with 34 bases between. This CDR3 comprises 21 residues. The CDR3 spells CASSFRLGAGQQRRRHNEQFF. The DNA of the CDR3 is TGTGCCAGTAGTTTTCGCCTCGGCGCAGGACAGCAGAGACGGCGCCACAATGAGCAGTTCTTC.

The chain is built from TRBV6-1 and TRBJ2-3; 8 bases align to TRBD1. Looked up from germline, CDR1 is MNHNS and CDR2 is SASEGT. CDR3 size: 14 residues. With V trimmed by 5 bases and J by 0 bases, 1 base remained unmatched. The CDR3: CASSTGGSTDTQYF. DNA of the CDR3: TGTGCCAGCAGTACAGGGGGAAGCACAGATACGCAGTATTTT.

This clonotype was seen more than once but under ten times. V is TRBV29-1 and J is TRBJ2-2; 8 bases fit TRBD1. Looked up from germline, CDR1 is SQVTM and CDR2 is ANQGSEA. The CDR3 runs 13 residues. With V trimmed by 6 bases and J by 6 bases, 6 bases remained unmatched. In DNA, the CDR3 is TGCAGCGTGGGACGGACAGGGTCCGGGGAGCTGTTTTTT. Translated: CSVGRTGSGELFF.

This clonotype was seen repeatedly, ten times or more. The chain joins TRBV11-2 to TRBJ1-2; D not resolved. Germline V gene lookup returns CDR1 SGHAT and CDR2 FQNNGV. V lost 5 bases and J lost 7, with 11 bases in between. This CDR3 is 12 amino acids long. CDR3 loop: CASSPEGGGYTF. CDR3 in DNA: TGTGCCAGCAGCCCCGAGGGAGGTGGCTACACCTTC.

This clonotype has a count of ten or more. The V call is TRBV6-1, the J call TRBJ1-1, with 10 nucleotides matching TRBD1. After removal of 6 bases from V and 6 bases from J, the junction contained 4 bases not matched to a gene. CDR1 and CDR2 (germline): MNHNS, SASEGT. The CDR3 totals 13 residues. CDR3 sequence reads: CASSQGQGAEAFF. The CDR3 nucleotides are TGTGCCAGCAGCCAAGGACAGGGGGCTGAAGCTTTCTTT.

This clonotype was detected many times. The chain recombines TRBV2 with TRBJ2-7; 11 positions match TRBD2. The CDR3 loop spans 15 amino acids. Trimming cost V 3 bases and J 0 bases; bases outside gene matches: 1. Germline-derived CDR1 and CDR2 are SNHLY and FYNNEI. CDR3 nucleotides: TGTGCCAGCAGTGATAGCGGGGGGGTCTCCTACGAGCAGTACTTC. Translating it yields CASSDSGGVSYEQYF.

The CDR3 sequence is CASSQGDSTPTDTQYF. As DNA, the CDR3 is TGCGCCAGCAGCCAAGGGGACAGTACCCCCACAGATACGCAGTATTTT. The chain recombines TRBV5-1 with TRBJ2-3; TRBD1 aligns across 7 bases. The CDR3 is 16 residues long. Germline V gene data show CDR1 as SGHRS and CDR2 as YFSETQ. Losses at the gene ends were 4 bases for V and 2 bases for J; bases not matched to a gene: 10.

The chain is built from TRBV7-3 and TRBJ2-2; 10 bases fit TRBD2. The CDR3 has 14 residues. The germline V gene encodes CDR1 SGHTA and CDR2 FQGTGA. V lost 7 bases, J lost 8 bases, and 7 bases stayed unmatched. Here the CDR3 DNA reads TGTGCCAGCACCCCCTCGGGACTAGCGGGGGAGCTGTTTTTT. Translated, it gives CASTPSGLAGELFF.

The chain uses TRBV12-3 or TRBV12-4 and TRBJ1-6; possible D gene TRBD1, 6 bases. This CDR3 contains 16 residues. V gave up 5 bases and J gave up 6 bases, with 17 bases separating them. CDR3 protein: CASSLGGAPLNSPLHF. The CDR3 DNA reads TGTGCCAGCAGTCTGGGGGGGGCCCCGCTTAATTCACCCCTCCACTTT.

Ten or more counts support this clonotype. This chain uses TRBV28 with TRBJ1-4, with TRBD1 matching over 7 bases. The CDR3 is 13 residues long. Trimming took 11 bases from V and 3 from J; bases not matched to a gene: 6. Germline CDR1 MDHEN, CDR2 SYDVKM. Written as DNA, the CDR3 is TGTGCCGGGCAGGGGACAGCTAATGAAAAACTGTTTTTT. It encodes CAGQGTANEKLFF.

This rearrangement joins TRBV6-1 to TRBJ2-2; D is undetermined. The CDR3 consists of 15 residues. Germline V CDR1 and CDR2: MNHNS, SASEGT. V was clipped by 9 bases and J by 0 bases, with 14 bases between them. CDR3 in amino acids: CASPRASTNTGELFF. Written as DNA, the CDR3 is TGTGCCAGTCCCCGGGCGTCAACGAACACCGGGGAGCTGTTTTTT.

The V gene is TRBV6-1, the J gene TRBJ1-4, with TRBD1 identical over 7 bases. The J segment lost 7 bases and the V segment lost 8 bases, leaving 7 bases of the junction unmatched. Germline lookup yields CDR1 MNHNS and CDR2 SASEGT. This CDR3 is 13 amino acids long. The CDR3 protein is CASGSGGGEKLFF. CDR3 coding DNA: TGTGCCAGCGGATCAGGGGGGGGTGAAAAACTGTTTTTT.

This clonotype was seen a few times. The chain couples TRBV5-6 to TRBJ1-3; D remains unclear. The germline V gene encodes CDR1 SGHDT and CDR2 YYEEEE. The CDR3 loop spans 13 amino acids. V lost 8 bases and J 4 bases, leaving 13 bases between the germline ends. CDR3 protein: CASSTRAGNTIYF. In DNA form, the CDR3 reads TGTGCCAGTTCGACCAGAGCCGGAAACACCATATATTTT.

In its sample, this clonotype was seen a few times. The chain links TRBV4-1 to TRBJ1-1; D gene unclear. Germline values: CDR1 MGHRA, CDR2 YSYEKL. V gave up 1 base and J gave up 0 bases, with 9 bases separating them. The CDR3 is made up of 15 amino acids. Here the CDR3 DNA reads TGCGCCAGCAGCCAAGGTCCAGGTGTGAACACTGAAGCTTTCTTT. It yields the protein CASSQGPGVNTEAFF.

With regard to this clonotype: Sequence at one end of the junction differs from germline and may be a read error. The rearrangement uses TRBV7-2 and TRBJ1-2; 7 nucleotides agree with TRBD1. The CDR3 length is 15 residues. CDR1 and CDR2 (germline): SGHTA, FQGNSA. The CDR3 region has the DNA TGTGTCAGCAGCCCCCGGACAGGTCTCGGGGGAGGCTACACCTTC. Its protein product is CVSSPRTGLGGGYTF. The full variable domain, rest sourced from reference TRBV7-2 and TRBJ1-2, is GAGVSQSPSNKVTEKGKDVELRCDPISGHTALYWYRQSLGQGLEFLIYFQGNSAPDKSGLPSDRFSAERTGGSVSTLTIQRTQQEDSAVYLCVSSPRTGLGGGYTFGSGTRLTVV.

The sample holds many counts of this clonotype. The chain links TRBV11-2 to TRBJ1-1, with D unresolved. With 5 bases removed from V and 8 bases from J, the gap between germline ends came to 12 bases. CDR3 length: 12 amino acids. The germline gives CDR1 SGHAT, CDR2 FQNNGV. Here the CDR3 DNA reads TGTGCCAGCAGCCTCGAGTTTCGGGAAGCTTTCTTT. It specifies CASSLEFREAFF.

The chain joins TRBV19 to TRBJ2-4, with 9 bases aligning to TRBD1. CDR3 length: 18 residues. The V and J ends lost 5 bases and 1 base, in that order; junction bases with no gene match: 12. Germline V CDR1 and CDR2: LNHDA, SQIVND (reference sequence). The CDR3 loop is CASSFGTGRDRAKNIQYF. CDR3 bases: TGTGCCAGTAGTTTCGGGACAGGGAGGGATCGGGCCAAAAACATTCAGTACTTC.

This clonotype was detected only a few times. The chain recombines TRBV11-2 with TRBJ2-3; 11 bases are a match to TRBD2. The ends lost 0 bases at V and 4 bases at J; junction bases unmatched: 6. This CDR3 is 17 amino acids long. Germline V gives CDR1 SGHAT, CDR2 FQNNGV. The CDR3 DNA is TGTGCCAGCAGCTTAGAACTTAGCGGGGGGGCAGCAGATACGCAGTATTTT. This sequence encodes CASSLELSGGAADTQYF. Full variable domain (missing parts from reference TRBV11-2 and TRBJ2-3): EAGVAQSPRYKIIEKRQSVAFWCNPISGHATLYWYQQILGQGPKLLIQFQNNGVVDDSQLPKDRFSAERLKGVDSTLKIQPAKLEDSAVYLCASSLELSGGAADTQYFGPGTRLTVL.

This clonotype has at least ten counts. The V call is TRBV6-6, the J call TRBJ2-5, with D possibly TRBD2 on 5 matching bases. V gave up 0 bases and J gave up 2 bases, with 7 bases separating them. CDR3 size: 14 residues. Germline values: CDR1 MNHNY, CDR2 SVGAGI (reference sequence). The CDR3 nucleotides read TGTGCCAGCAGTTACTCAAGAGGGCAAGAGACCCAGTACTTC. This sequence encodes CASSYSRGQETQYF.

There are many counts of this clonotype. The chain links TRBV28 to TRBJ1-4; weak D call: TRBD1 (5 bases). V was trimmed by 6 bases and J by 4 bases, leaving 9 bases between them. Germline V CDR1 and CDR2: MDHEN, SYDVKM. The CDR3 has 13 residues. In nucleotides, the CDR3 is TGTGCCAGCAGCCAGGACATTAATGAAAAACTGTTTTTT. This gives the protein CASSQDINEKLFF. The full variable domain, in which reference TRBV28 and TRBJ1-4 provide the parts outside the CDR3, is DVKVTQSSRYLVKRTGEKVFLECVQDMDHENMFWYRQDPGLGLRLIYFSYDVKMKEKGDIPEGYSVSREKKERFSLILESASTNQTSMYLCASSQDINEKLFFGSGTQLSVL.

Here the CDR3 reads CASSVDQAPTLYEQYF. CDR3 nucleotide sequence: TGTGCCAGCTCGGTGGACCAGGCACCAACACTCTACGAGCAGTACTTC. The chain combines TRBV27 with TRBJ2-7, with D unclear. The V and J ends lost 8 bases and 3 bases respectively, with 23 bases between them. The CDR3 has 16 amino acids. In germline, CDR1 is MNHEY, CDR2 SMNVEV (reference sequence).

This clonotype was seen repeatedly, ten times or more. CDR3 in amino acids: CASTAGSPTRTQYF. In DNA, the CDR3 is TGTGCCAGCACCGCGGGGAGCCCCACACGGACGCAGTATTTT. The rearrangement links TRBV28 to TRBJ2-3; perhaps TRBD2 as D (6 bases). V lost 7 bases and J 9 bases, leaving 20 bases between the germline ends. The germline V gene encodes CDR1 MDHEN and CDR2 SYDVKM. CDR3 length: 14 residues.